These 5 T cell receptor beta chains came from one sample sequenced in a study of blood T cell repertoires in COVID-19. Profiled with immunoSEQ multiplex PCR; TCRdb holds only in-frame clones, not every one. The sample records about 83,000 clones, 75% to 90% being singletons. The specimen sequenced was peripheral blood. These receptors were taken from a woman in her forties or fifties with active or convalescent COVID-19.

The V call is TRBV11-1, the J call TRBJ2-7; D gene unclear. CDR3 length: 13 residues. Germline loops: CDR1 SGHAT, CDR2 FQDESV (reference sequence). V was pared by 2 bases and J by 3 bases, with 8 bases between. The CDR3 DNA reads as TGTGCCAGCAGCTTAAGCTCCCACTACGAGCAGTACTTC. This sequence encodes CASSLSSHYEQYF. Based on the CDR3 plus reference TRBV11-1 and TRBJ2-7, the full variable domain is EAEVAQSPRYKITEKSQAVAFWCDPISGHATLYWYRQILGQGPELLVQFQDESVVDDSQLPKDRFSAERLKGVDSTLKIQPAELGDSAMYLCASSLSSHYEQYFGPGTRLTVT.

This sequence joins TRBV10-3 and TRBJ2-1; 12 nucleotides agree with TRBD2. V was pared by 4 bases and J by 2 bases, with 3 bases of the junction left unmatched. CDR1 and CDR2 from the germline V gene are ENHRY and SYGVKD. The CDR3 spans 16 residues. The CDR3 is CAISASSGGAYNEQFF. Here the CDR3 DNA reads TGTGCCATCAGTGCCTCTAGCGGGGGGGCCTACAATGAGCAGTTCTTC.

J is TRBJ1-1 and V is TRBV7-6; weak D call: TRBD1 (6 bases). This CDR3 has 15 residues. Per germline, CDR1 SGHVS and CDR2 FNYEAQ. V lost 5 bases, J lost 2 bases, and 15 bases lay in between. CDR3 nucleotide sequence: TGTGCCAGCAGCCCAGGGAACAGGGAAAACACTGAAGCTTTCTTT. Protein sequence: CASSPGNRENTEAFF.

This rearrangement joins TRBV7-9 to TRBJ1-2; TRBD1 matches at 10 bases. V was clipped by 5 bases and J by 8 bases; unmatched bases: 14. The CDR3 covers 16 residues. From germline, CDR1 is SEHNR and CDR2 FQNEAQ (reference sequence). CDR3 in DNA: TGTGCCAGCAGCCCAACCGGGACAGGGGTTGGAAGAGGCTACACCTTC. It encodes CASSPTGTGVGRGYTF.

This clone occurred once. V gene TRBV2 combines with J gene TRBJ2-6; 8 bases align to TRBD1. V lost 4 bases, J lost 1 base, and 3 bases stayed unmatched. CDR1 is SNHLY and CDR2 is FYNNEI in the germline V gene. The CDR3 has 16 amino acids. The CDR3 loop is CASSAHRGSGANVLTF. CDR3 bases: TGTGCCAGCAGTGCACACAGGGGGTCTGGGGCCAACGTCCTGACTTTC.